The clone carrying this T cell receptor beta chain turned up a few times. The antigen remains unidentified. The data were taken from a study of T cells in Graves' hyperthyroidism and ophthalmopathy. Whole-study findings and limits: Ophthalmopathy, which appeared later, was predicted by the model a median roughly 6.5 months before onset.

Germline CDR1 reads SGDLS; CDR2 reads YYNGEE. Trimming removed 0 bases from V and 7 bases from J, with 22 bases in between. This CDR3 has 17 amino acids. Amplification of TCR beta CDR3 regions was performed using RNA transcripts as template. The HTBI primer set was used in a first-round RT-PCR of the TCR CDR3. TCRdb ran MiXCR on the multiplex PCR reads and lists one entry per CDR3 protein. The sample comprises some 380,000 distinct CDR3 sequences, roughly 13% of which are singletons, and less than 25% rests with the top ten. The receptor was derived from a man aged 25-45 years with Graves' hyperthyroidism that later progressed to Graves' ophthalmopathy. Sequencing was performed on blood. The rearrangement links TRBV9 to TRBJ1-2; TRBD1 might be the D (5 bases). CDR3 DNA sequence: TGTGCCAGCAGCGTAGATCCAGGGTTGACTGGTTCTGTTGGCTACACCTTC. Its translation: CASSVDPGLTGSVGYTF.